This passage covers 25 T cell receptor beta chains from one sample sequenced in a study of T cell responses to AZD1222 COVID-19 vaccine. The assay was immunoSEQ multiplex PCR, and TCRdb's table has in-frame clones only and misses some. Here the sample spans more than 90,000 clones, roughly 80% being singletons. The starting material was peripheral blood, obtained on day 0 of AZD1222 vaccination. The receptors originated from an adult in good health.

The rearrangement uses TRBV30 and TRBJ1-6; D not certain. V lost 0 bases to trimming and J lost 6 bases, with 6 bases between them. Germline V gene data show CDR1 as GTSNPN and CDR2 as SVGIG (reference sequence). CDR3 length: 13 amino acids. The DNA of the CDR3 is TGTGCCTGGAGTGTTCGTTTTAATTCACCCCTCCACTTT. This codes for CAWSVRFNSPLHF.

V and J are TRBV18 and TRBJ2-3; unclear D gene. The V end lost 6 bases, the J end lost 2 bases, and 12 bases lay between the germline ends. CDR1 and CDR2 from the germline V gene are KGHSH and LQKENI. The CDR3 runs to 14 residues. CDR3 in DNA: TGTGCCAGCTCTTCTATCACATACACAGATACGCAGTATTTT. It yields the protein CASSSITYTDTQYF.

This sequence joins TRBV6-2 or TRBV6-3 and TRBJ2-1, with unresolved D. Between the trimmed V and J ends, which lost 2 bases and 8 bases, there was a span of 7 bases. CDR3 length: 12 amino acids. Germline V CDR1 and CDR2: MNHEY, SVGEGT. CDR3 protein: CASSYPIDEQFF. In DNA, the CDR3 is TGTGCCAGCAGTTACCCGATTGATGAGCAGTTCTTC.

V and J are TRBV7-9 and TRBJ2-1, with 12 bases aligning to TRBD2. The V segment lost 3 bases and the J segment 7 bases; nucleotides outside the gene matches: 4. Germline lookup yields CDR1 SEHNR and CDR2 FQNEAQ (reference sequence). The CDR3 spans 15 residues. CDR3: CASSFRLAGDNEQFF. In DNA, the CDR3 is TGTGCCAGCAGCTTCCGACTAGCGGGAGATAATGAGCAGTTCTTC.

The chain couples TRBV14 to TRBJ1-6; D call uncertain. Germline V gene lookup returns CDR1 SGHDN and CDR2 FVKESK. The CDR3 spans 14 residues. The V end was cut by 7 bases, the J end by 0 bases, with 7 bases between. CDR3 in DNA: TGTGCCAGCACAACCAGCTCCTATAATTCACCCCTCCACTTT. As protein: CASTTSSYNSPLHF.

The chain couples TRBV12-2 to TRBJ1-1. TRBV12-2 corresponds to a pseudogene. There are 16 residues in the CDR3. The DNA for the CDR3 is TGTGCAAGTCGCTCTAAAAACCTTATAATGAACACTGAAGCTTTCTTT. As protein: CASRSKNLIMNTEAFF.

The chain uses TRBV20-1 and TRBJ2-7; weak D call: TRBD2 (5 bases). V lost 3 bases and J lost 3, with 15 bases in between. This CDR3 is built from 14 residues. CDR1 is DFQATT and CDR2 is SNEGSKA in the germline V gene (reference sequence). CDR3 bases: TGCAGTGCTAGTAACGGACTTAATTTCTACGAGCAGTACTTC. Translated: CSASNGLNFYEQYF.

V is TRBV5-1 and J is TRBJ2-3; TRBD2 aligns across 12 bases. This CDR3 has 16 amino acids. In germline, CDR1 is SGHRS, CDR2 YFSETQ. The V gene end was trimmed by 3 bases and the J gene end by 6 bases; junction bases not matched to a gene: 8. The CDR3, as DNA: TGCGCCAGCAGCTCATCTCCTAGCGGGGGGGCCGATACGCAGTATTTT. It is translated as CASSSSPSGGADTQYF.

This clone was detected only once. The rearrangement uses TRBV9 and TRBJ1-3; D possibly corresponds to TRBD1 (5 bases). V was trimmed by 4 bases and J by 2 bases, leaving 16 bases between them. The CDR3 runs 16 residues. Germline CDR1 reads SGDLS; CDR2 reads YYNGEE. CDR3 nucleotides: TGTGCCAGCAGCTCTAAGAGAGGGGTAGCTGGAAACACCATATATTTT. Its translation: CASSSKRGVAGNTIYF.

This sequence joins TRBV9 and TRBJ1-1; D is ambiguous. CDR1 SGDLS and CDR2 YYNGEE come from the germline V gene. The CDR3 length is 14 residues. V was pared by 3 bases and J by 6 bases, with 15 bases between. Here the CDR3 reads CASSEFGVRPEAFF. CDR3 in DNA: TGTGCCAGCAGCGAGTTCGGGGTCCGCCCTGAAGCTTTCTTT.

The chain carries TRBV5-1 and TRBJ1-6; perhaps TRBD1 as D (5 bases). CDR1 and CDR2 from the germline V gene are SGHRS and YFSETQ. CDR3 size: 14 residues. Trimming removed 7 bases from V and 5 bases from J, with 13 bases in between. The CDR3 protein is CASDRGDNNSPLHF. The CDR3 DNA reads TGCGCCAGCGATAGGGGCGATAATAATTCACCCCTCCACTTT.

The chain is built from TRBV10-3 and TRBJ1-1; D might be TRBD1 (6 bases). Trimming removed 4 bases at V and 1 base at J, with 10 bases between. Germline-derived CDR1 and CDR2 are ENHRY and SYGVKD. The CDR3 runs 14 residues. This CDR3 is CAISGQEKNTEAFF. CDR3 sequence (DNA): TGTGCCATCAGTGGACAGGAGAAGAACACTGAAGCTTTCTTT.

The rearrangement uses TRBV4-1 and TRBJ2-7; 7 bases match TRBD1. V was clipped by 2 bases and J by 7 bases; unmatched bases: 11. From germline, CDR1 is MGHRA and CDR2 YSYEKL. The CDR3 spans 15 residues. CDR3 residues: CASSQPDRDVREQYF. The CDR3 nucleotides are TGCGCCAGCAGCCAACCTGACAGGGACGTACGGGAGCAGTACTTC.

Of note for this clone: One junction end disagrees with the germline gene, perhaps due to a read error. V is TRBV2 and J is TRBJ2-1; D is ambiguous. Germline CDR1 reads SNHLY; CDR2 reads FYNNEI. The CDR3 has 12 residues. This chain's CDR3 is CASSDLKEVEIF. The DNA for the CDR3 is TGTGCCAGCAGTGATTTGAAGGAAGTGGAAATCTTC. The whole variable domain, remainder taken from reference TRBV2 and TRBJ2-1, is EPEVTQTPSHQVTQMGQEVILRCVPISNHLYFYWYRQILGQKVEFLVSFYNNEISEKSEIFDDQFSVERPDGSNFTLKIRSTKLEDSAMYFCASSDLKEVEIFGPGTRLTVL.

The chain carries TRBV24-1 and TRBJ1-5; D is unresolved. V was cut by 5 bases and J by 1 base, with 11 bases left in between. CDR1 KGHDR and CDR2 SFDVKD come from the germline V gene. The CDR3 is made up of 15 amino acids. CDR3 nucleotides: TGTGCCACCAGTGCAGGCAGTCAAAGCAATCAGCCCCAGCATTTT. Translated: CATSAGSQSNQPQHF.

This clone was seen many times. CDR3 bases: TGTGCCAGCAGCTGGATGACAGGGGCCGCCGAGCAGTACTTC. Translated: CASSWMTGAAEQYF. The V call is TRBV5-6, the J call TRBJ2-7; TRBD1 matches 8 bases. The V gene's germline CDR1 is SGHDT and CDR2 YYEEEE. V shed 3 bases and J 6 bases; nucleotides not matched to a gene: 8. CDR3 length equals 14 residues.

The V call is TRBV6-4, the J call TRBJ2-1; D may be TRBD2 (6 bases). From germline, CDR1 is MRHNA and CDR2 SNTAGT. CDR3 length equals 16 residues. V was pared by 0 bases and J by 8 bases, with 17 bases between. CDR3 nucleotides: TGTGCCAGCAGTGACTCGAGAGCGGGCGGGTCGGATGAGCAGTTCTTC. Translating gives CASSDSRAGGSDEQFF.

The rearrangement joins TRBV19 to TRBJ1-1; 8 bases are a match to TRBD1. Germline loops: CDR1 LNHDA, CDR2 SQIVND (reference sequence). CDR3 size: 13 residues. Germline trimming cut 5 bases from V and 4 bases from J; bases unmatched to any gene: 3. For the CDR3, the DNA is TGTGCCAGTAGTGGGACAGGAAGCACTGAAGCTTTCTTT. This sequence encodes CASSGTGSTEAFF.

The chain links TRBV3-1 (or the pseudogene TRBV3-2) to TRBJ2-5; D may be TRBD2 (6 bases). This CDR3 has 15 amino acids. The germline V gene encodes CDR1 LGHDT and CDR2 YNNKEL (reference sequence). V lost 4 bases to trimming and J lost 2 bases, with 14 bases between them. For the CDR3, the DNA is TGTGCCAGCAGCCCGCTAGCGACCAGGCAAGAGACCCAGTACTTC. Protein: CASSPLATRQETQYF.

This clone was recorded only once. V usage is TRBV6-5 and J usage is TRBJ1-2; 7 positions agree with TRBD1. Trimming at V came to 7 bases and at J to 3 bases, leaving 5 bases not matched to a gene. Germline-derived CDR1 and CDR2 are MNHEY and SVGAGI. This CDR3 is 13 amino acids long. CDR3 coding DNA: TGTGCCAGCAATAGGGACAGAGACTATGGCTACACCTTC. Residues: CASNRDRDYGYTF.

The V gene is TRBV7-9, the J gene TRBJ2-3; D uncertain. Trimming took 1 base from V and 8 from J, leaving 7 bases between them. Germline values: CDR1 SEHNR, CDR2 FQNEAQ (reference sequence). The CDR3 is 12 residues long. The CDR3 spells CASSLDAGTQYF. DNA of the CDR3: TGTGCCAGCAGCTTAGACGCAGGTACGCAGTATTTT.

This clone was observed a handful of times. The chain carries TRBV21-1 and TRBJ2-7. TRBV21-1 is marked as a pseudogene. CDR3 length: 14 residues. The CDR3 DNA sequence: TGTGCCAGCCGCATTGGAGGGGGGACCTACGAGCAGTACTTC. Amino acid sequence: CASRIGGGTYEQYF.

The genes are TRBV5-1 and TRBJ2-3; 9 bases agree with TRBD1. Germline V CDR1 and CDR2: SGHRS, YFSETQ. V lost 9 bases to trimming and J lost 3 bases; unmatched junction nucleotides: 8. CDR3 length: 14 residues. The CDR3 bases are TGCGCCACCAGACAGGGACAGGGTACAGATACGCAGTATTTT. Its translation is CATRQGQGTDTQYF.

The chain couples TRBV4-2 to TRBJ2-3; tentatively, D is TRBD1 (6 bases). CDR1 and CDR2 (germline): LGHNA, YNFKEQ. The CDR3 consists of 16 residues. Trimming removed 0 bases at V and 6 bases at J, with 16 bases between. The DNA for the CDR3 is TGTGCCAGCAGCCAAGATGACAGGTCGGCGTGGGATACGCAGTATTTT. The encoded protein is CASSQDDRSAWDTQYF.

The rearrangement uses TRBV7-9 and TRBJ2-1; D call uncertain. Trimming left V 5 bases short and J 0 bases short, with 8 bases between. CDR3 length: 14 amino acids. Per the germline V gene, CDR1 is SEHNR and CDR2 is FQNEAQ (reference sequence). CDR3 protein: CASSHRGSYNEQFF. In DNA form, the CDR3 reads TGTGCCAGCAGCCACCGAGGCTCCTACAATGAGCAGTTCTTC.